These T cell receptor beta chains were read from a single sample in a study of regulatory T cells in long-lasting Graves disease. MiXCR, applied by TCRdb to the multiplex PCR reads, yields one record per CDR3 protein. Found here are about 520,000 distinct CDR3 sequences, about 11% of them singletons; the top ten hold approximately 9%. A further study also used this sample, focusing on T cells in Graves' hyperthyroidism and ophthalmopathy.

The sample was peripheral blood mononuclear cells (PBMCs), taken at new diagnosis, from a patient treated with antithyroid drugs. These receptors were obtained from a woman aged 25 to 45 with Graves disease. Each CDR3 is given with its conserved first and last residue. Each record gives: V gene, D gene, J gene, clone size, CDR3 protein, CDR3 DNA. A D gene is named only where the DNA matches it firmly. Clone sizes are given selectively: once, few, many, or a class where the clone is expanded.

>TRBV29-1|TRBD1|TRBJ1-4|many
CSVSRDRGGEKLFF
TGCAGCGTTTCCCGGGACAGGGGTGGAGAAAAACTGTTTTTT
>TRBV7-9|-|TRBJ2-7|many
CASSSGRTSSYEQYF
TGTGCCAGCAGCTCAGGGAGGACTTCCTCCTACGAGCAGTACTTC
>TRBV12-3/TRBV12-4|-|TRBJ1-3|many
CASSLRAGLGNTIYF
TGTGCCAGCAGCTTACGCGCAGGGCTTGGAAACACCATATATTTT
>TRBV11-2|TRBD2|TRBJ2-7|many
CASSYGLASYEQYF
TGTGCCAGCAGCTACGGACTAGCGAGCTACGAGCAGTACTTC
>TRBV6-2/TRBV6-3|TRBD1|TRBJ1-3|-
CASRRQGVSGNTIYF
TGTGCCAGCCGCCGACAGGGGGTTTCTGGAAACACCATATATTTT
>TRBV2|TRBD2|TRBJ2-3|-
CASIGLAPSLDTQYF
TGTGCCAGCATCGGACTAGCCCCCTCTCTCGATACGCAGTATTTT
>TRBV7-6|-|TRBJ2-2|-
CASSLGADANTGELFF
TGTGCCAGCAGCTTAGGGGCAGACGCGAACACCGGGGAGCTGTTTTTT
>TRBV29-1|-|TRBJ1-3|few
CSVEVYTSGNTIYF
TGCAGCGTTGAGGTTTATACCTCTGGAAACACCATATATTTT
>TRBV7-9|-|TRBJ2-1|many
CASSRLGRDGQDEQFF
TGTGCCAGCAGCCGGTTAGGACGGGACGGGCAGGATGAGCAGTTCTTC
>TRBV12-3/TRBV12-4|-|TRBJ1-5|many
CASSWKSNQPQHF
TGTGCCAGCAGTTGGAAGAGCAATCAGCCCCAGCATTTT
>TRBV20-1|-|TRBJ1-2|many
CSASETGVLGYTF
TGCAGTGCTTCCGAAACAGGAGTCCTTGGCTACACCTTC
>TRBV14|-|TRBJ2-1|-
CASSQGIWQEQFF
TGTGCCAGCAGCCAAGGAATCTGGCAAGAGCAGTTCTTC
>TRBV27|-|TRBJ1-6|many
CASSFKGDSPLHF
TGTGCCAGCAGTTTTAAGGGGGATTCACCCCTCCACTTT
>TRBV6-5|-|TRBJ2-1|-
CASSYLATSYNEQFF
TGTGCCAGCAGTTACCTGGCGACCTCCTACAATGAGCAGTTCTTC
>TRBV19|-|TRBJ2-3|-
CAIGDPGSTDTQYF
TGTGCCATCGGGGACCCAGGGAGCACAGATACGCAGTATTTT
>TRBV5-1|-|TRBJ1-2|many
CASSLEGVYGYTF
TGCGCCAGCAGCTTGGAAGGGGTCTATGGCTACACCTTC
>TRBV7-8|-|TRBJ1-4|many
CASSWGGRGWEKLFF
TGTGCCAGCAGCTGGGGGGGGCGAGGTTGGGAAAAACTGTTTTTT
>TRBV2|-|TRBJ1-4|many
CASSHGTGGVYEKLFF
TGTGCCAGCAGTCATGGGACGGGCGGCGTTTATGAAAAACTGTTTTTT
>TRBV15|-|TRBJ2-6|-
CATSRGSDSGANVLTF
TGTGCCACCAGCAGAGGGTCGGATTCTGGGGCCAACGTCCTGACTTTC
>TRBV25-1|-|TRBJ2-3|many
CASSEGGSSTDTQYF
TGTGCCAGCAGTGAAGGCGGTTCTAGCACAGATACGCAGTATTTT
>TRBV5-1|-|TRBJ2-3|few
CASRPFSSTDTQYF
TGCGCCAGCAGGCCCTTCTCTAGCACAGATACGCAGTATTTT
>TRBV11-1|-|TRBJ2-7|-
CASSLSGGFYNEQYF
TGTGCCAGCAGCTTAAGCGGCGGATTCTACAATGAGCAGTACTTC
>TRBV19|-|TRBJ1-2|many
CASSIGGRSNYGYTF
TGTGCCAGTAGTATAGGAGGCAGGAGTAACTATGGCTACACCTTC
>TRBV15|TRBD1|TRBJ2-3|-
CATSRVKTRQGSTDTQYF
TGTGCCACCAGCAGAGTCAAAACGAGACAGGGGAGCACAGATACGCAGTATTTT
>TRBV2|-|TRBJ2-5|many
CASNIFQETQYF
TGTGCCAGCAATATTTTTCAAGAGACCCAGTACTTC
>TRBV19|TRBD2|TRBJ2-7|few
CASSIWVASGSYEQYF
TGTGCCAGTAGTATTTGGGTGGCTAGCGGGAGCTACGAGCAGTACTTC
>TRBV11-2|TRBD2|TRBJ2-3|many
CASSLGWRGGITDTQYF
TGTGCCAGCAGCTTAGGGTGGCGGGGGGGAATCACAGATACGCAGTATTTT
>TRBV4-3|TRBD2|TRBJ2-7|few
CASSSGGSSNEQYF
TGCGCCAGCAGCTCCGGCGGGAGTAGCAACGAGCAGTACTTC
>TRBV7-9|TRBD2|TRBJ2-1|few
CASRLTSDNEQFF
TGTGCCAGCAGATTGACTAGCGACAATGAGCAGTTCTTC
>TRBV24-1|TRBD1|TRBJ2-2|once
CVTSDSGQGAPGELFF
TGTGTTACCAGTGATTCCGGACAGGGCGCTCCCGGGGAGCTGTTTTTT
>TRBV7-9|-|TRBJ2-5|many
CASSYDPTGRSQETQYF
TGTGCCAGCAGCTACGATCCGACCGGGAGATCACAAGAGACCCAGTACTTC
>TRBV12-5|TRBD1|TRBJ2-1|many
CASGLAPGQGGNEQFF
TGTGCTAGTGGTTTGGCCCCGGGACAGGGTGGGAATGAGCAGTTCTTC
>TRBV12-3/TRBV12-4|-|TRBJ2-2|-
CASSLSRKTGELFF
TGTGCCAGCAGTTTATCCCGTAAAACCGGGGAGCTGTTTTTT
>TRBV6-5|-|TRBJ2-7|many
CASSYVAGQSYEQYF
TGTGCCAGCAGTTACGTGGCAGGGCAATCCTACGAGCAGTACTTC
>TRBV3-1|-|TRBJ2-2|many
CASSQGRRHGELFF
TGTGCCAGCAGCCAAGGCCGGCGCCACGGGGAGCTGTTTTTT
>TRBV7-9|TRBD2|TRBJ2-1|-
CASSPMAGVFPFF
TGTGCCAGCAGCCCCATGGCGGGAGTTTTTCCGTTCTTC
>TRBV11-2|-|TRBJ2-1|many
CASRFSYRVGYNEQFF
TGTGCCAGCCGCTTCTCCTACAGGGTAGGCTACAATGAGCAGTTCTTC
>TRBV28|-|TRBJ2-6|few
CASSPGWETGANVLTF
TGTGCCAGCAGTCCCGGCTGGGAAACCGGGGCCAACGTCCTGACTTTC
>TRBV11-1|-|TRBJ1-2|many
CASTFVAGYTF
TGTGCCAGCACCTTTGTGGCTGGCTACACCTTC
>TRBV20-1|-|TRBJ1-1|-
CSARDWERGSMNTEAFF
TGCAGTGCTAGAGATTGGGAAAGGGGCTCTATGAACACTGAAGCTTTCTTT
>TRBV11-2|-|TRBJ1-4|many
CASSSPIANEKLFF
TGTGCCAGCAGCTCGCCGATTGCAAATGAAAAACTGTTTTTT
>TRBV6-1|-|TRBJ1-2|-
CASGSAPGRRYGYTF
TGTGCCAGCGGCTCTGCCCCAGGCAGGAGGTATGGCTACACCTTC
>TRBV28|TRBD2|TRBJ2-1|many
CASSYGLAWTEQFF
TGTGCCAGCAGTTACGGACTAGCATGGACTGAGCAGTTCTTC
>TRBV7-2|-|TRBJ2-7|many
CASSPRGDRGASEQYF
TGTGCCAGCAGCCCCCGCGGGGATAGGGGGGCGAGCGAGCAGTACTTC
>TRBV19|TRBD1|TRBJ1-2|many
CASSPGTGAGYTF
TGTGCCAGTAGTCCAGGGACAGGGGCCGGCTACACCTTC
>TRBV6-1|TRBD1|TRBJ2-7|many
CATGQGVEQYF
TGTGCCACCGGACAGGGTGTCGAGCAGTACTTC
>TRBV2|-|TRBJ2-7|many
CASSESRSGFKYEQYF
TGTGCCAGCAGTGAATCAAGGTCAGGCTTTAAGTACGAGCAGTACTTC
>TRBV11-2|TRBD2|TRBJ2-5|-
CASSLDGAQRELPGVETQYF
TGTGCCAGCAGCTTAGATGGGGCGCAGCGGGAGCTTCCGGGGGTAGAGACCCAGTACTTC
>TRBV2|-|TRBJ1-6|many
CASSESLYNSPLHF
TGTGCCAGCAGTGAAAGCCTGTATAATTCACCCCTCCACTTT
>TRBV28|-|TRBJ2-2|-
CASAYGGSTGELFF
TGTGCCAGCGCTTATGGGGGTTCCACCGGGGAGCTGTTTTTT
>TRBV6-9|TRBD1|TRBJ1-1|once
CASSSGQVNREAFF
TGTGCCAGCAGTTCAGGACAGGTCAACCGGGAAGCTTTCTTT
>TRBV30|-|TRBJ2-1|many
CAWSYFFNEQFF
TGTGCCTGGAGTTATTTTTTCAATGAGCAGTTCTTC
>TRBV11-1|-|TRBJ1-1|many
CASSLASAGDATEAFF
TGTGCCAGCAGCTTAGCGTCGGCCGGGGATGCCACTGAAGCTTTCTTT